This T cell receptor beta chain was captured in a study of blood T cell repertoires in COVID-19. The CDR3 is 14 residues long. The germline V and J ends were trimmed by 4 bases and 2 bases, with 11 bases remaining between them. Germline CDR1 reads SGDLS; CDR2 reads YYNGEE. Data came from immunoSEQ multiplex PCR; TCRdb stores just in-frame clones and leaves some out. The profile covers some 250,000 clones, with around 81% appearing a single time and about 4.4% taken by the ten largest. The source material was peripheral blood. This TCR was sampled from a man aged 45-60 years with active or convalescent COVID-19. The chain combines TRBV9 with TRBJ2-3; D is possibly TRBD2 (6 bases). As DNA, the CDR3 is TGTGCCAGCAGCTCGCGGGACTTCACAGATACGCAGTATTTT. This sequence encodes CASSSRDFTDTQYF.